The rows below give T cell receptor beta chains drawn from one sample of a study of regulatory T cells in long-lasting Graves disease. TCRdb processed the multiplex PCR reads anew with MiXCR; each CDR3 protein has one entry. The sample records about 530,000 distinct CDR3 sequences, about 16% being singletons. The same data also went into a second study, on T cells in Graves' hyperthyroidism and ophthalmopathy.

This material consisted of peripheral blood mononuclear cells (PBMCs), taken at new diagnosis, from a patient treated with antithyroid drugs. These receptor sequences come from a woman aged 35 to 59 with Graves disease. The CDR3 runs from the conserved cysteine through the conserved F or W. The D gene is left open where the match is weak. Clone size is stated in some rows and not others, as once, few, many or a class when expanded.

CDR3: CASSYGLGTGSGETQYF; DNA: TGTGCCAGCAGTTACGGTCTAGGAACAGGGTCGGGAGAGACCCAGTACTTC; D: .; size: .; V: TRBV6-9; J: TRBJ2-5
CDR3: CASSAPETENYGYTF; DNA: TGTGCCAGCAGCGCCCCGGAGACGGAGAACTATGGCTACACCTTC; D: .; size: few; V: TRBV13; J: TRBJ1-2
CDR3: CASSSGQGILAYERYF; DNA: TGTGCCAGCAGCAGTGGCCAGGGAATACTGGCCTACGAGCGGTACTTC; D: .; size: few; V: TRBV11-2; J: TRBJ2-7
CDR3: CAIEDGSYEQYF; DNA: TGTGCCATCGAAGATGGGTCCTACGAGCAGTACTTC; D: .; size: .; V: TRBV10-3; J: TRBJ2-7
CDR3: CAISALAGGAETDTQYF; DNA: TGTGCCATCAGTGCCCTAGCGGGGGGGGCGGAAACAGATACGCAGTATTTT; D: TRBD2; size: .; V: TRBV10-3; J: TRBJ2-3
CDR3: CATGMGTEAFF; DNA: TGTGCCACCGGGATGGGTACTGAAGCTTTCTTT; D: .; size: few; V: TRBV6-2/TRBV6-3; J: TRBJ1-1
CDR3: CASSQDFGTKYEQYF; DNA: TGTGCCAGCAGCCAAGATTTCGGGACAAAATACGAGCAGTACTTC; D: .; size: few; V: TRBV14; J: TRBJ2-7
CDR3: CASTLQSSYNSPLHF; DNA: TGTGCCAGCACCCTTCAGAGCTCCTATAATTCACCCCTCCACTTT; D: .; size: few; V: TRBV2; J: TRBJ1-6
CDR3: CAWAYWAEAFF; DNA: TGTGCCTGGGCTTACTGGGCTGAAGCTTTCTTT; D: .; size: many; V: TRBV30; J: TRBJ1-1
CDR3: CASSWGTTGNTEAFF; DNA: TGCGCCAGCAGCTGGGGGACGACAGGGAACACTGAAGCTTTCTTT; D: .; size: many; V: TRBV5-1; J: TRBJ1-1
CDR3: CASSFVANTGELFF; DNA: TGTGCCAGCAGCTTCGTCGCGAACACCGGGGAGCTGTTTTTT; D: .; size: .; V: TRBV5-6; J: TRBJ2-2
CDR3: CASSLEQGAAGANVLTF; DNA: TGCGCCAGCAGCTTGGAACAGGGGGCGGCTGGGGCCAACGTCCTGACTTTC; D: TRBD1; size: few; V: TRBV5-1; J: TRBJ2-6
CDR3: CASREGGEGYTF; DNA: TGCGCCAGCAGAGAAGGGGGAGAAGGCTACACCTTC; D: .; size: .; V: TRBV5-1; J: TRBJ1-2
CDR3: CASSYGLGGMNTEAFF; DNA: TGTGCCAGCAGCTACGGCTTGGGCGGGATGAACACTGAAGCTTTCTTT; D: .; size: many; V: TRBV9; J: TRBJ1-1
CDR3: CATSDFGLTTDTQYF; DNA: TGTGCCACCAGTGATTTCGGGTTAACCACAGATACGCAGTATTTT; D: .; size: .; V: TRBV24-1; J: TRBJ2-3
CDR3: CAWSVRAGFQPHEQYF; DNA: TGTGCCTGGAGTGTAAGGGCGGGCTTCCAACCCCACGAGCAGTACTTC; D: .; size: few; V: TRBV30; J: TRBJ2-7
CDR3: CASSRQTGSSYEQYF; DNA: TGCGCCAGCAGCCGCCAAACCGGGTCTTCCTACGAGCAGTACTTC; D: .; size: many; V: TRBV5-1; J: TRBJ2-7
CDR3: CASSDGWHEQYF; DNA: TGTGCCAGCTCAGATGGTTGGCACGAGCAGTACTTC; D: .; size: few; V: TRBV18; J: TRBJ2-7
CDR3: CASGDPEQYF; DNA: TGTGCCAGCGGTGACCCCGAGCAGTACTTC; D: .; size: few; V: TRBV6-2/TRBV6-3; J: TRBJ2-7
CDR3: CASSLRQPNTEAFF; DNA: TGCGCCAGCAGCTTAAGGCAACCGAACACTGAAGCTTTCTTT; D: .; size: many; V: TRBV5-1; J: TRBJ1-1
CDR3: CASSPRRDVSHSPLHF; DNA: TGTGCCAGCAGCCCTCGGAGGGACGTCTCCCATTCACCCCTCCACTTT; D: .; size: .; V: TRBV7-9; J: TRBJ1-6
CDR3: CASSVPKGTPGGGYTF; DNA: TGTGCCAGCAGTGTACCGAAGGGGACGCCAGGTGGTGGCTACACCTTC; D: .; size: many; V: TRBV6-1; J: TRBJ1-2
CDR3: CASSQRGPLLGDEQFF; DNA: TGTGCCAGCTCTCAAAGGGGACCCTTGTTAGGTGATGAGCAGTTCTTC; D: .; size: many; V: TRBV2; J: TRBJ2-1
CDR3: CAWSTGEYGYTF; DNA: TGTGCCTGGAGTACAGGAGAGTATGGCTACACCTTC; D: .; size: many; V: TRBV30; J: TRBJ1-2
CDR3: CASSEDTGNYTF; DNA: TGTGCCAGCAGTGAGGACACAGGAAACTACACCTTC; D: .; size: many; V: TRBV6-1; J: TRBJ1-2
CDR3: CASSQRWDNYNEQFF; DNA: TGTGCCAGCAGCCAACGATGGGACAACTACAATGAGCAGTTCTTC; D: .; size: many; V: TRBV3-1; J: TRBJ2-1
CDR3: CASSKGQKRATNEKLFF; DNA: TGTGCCAGTAGTAAAGGACAGAAACGTGCAACTAATGAAAAACTGTTTTTT; D: .; size: .; V: TRBV19; J: TRBJ1-4
CDR3: CASSLGQLNEQFF; DNA: TGCGCCAGCAGCTTGGGGCAGTTAAATGAGCAGTTCTTC; D: .; size: .; V: TRBV5-1; J: TRBJ2-1
CDR3: CASSEDPGGRPYNEQFF; DNA: TGTGCCAGCAGTGAAGACCCCGGGGGGAGGCCCTACAATGAGCAGTTCTTC; D: TRBD2; size: many; V: TRBV6-1; J: TRBJ2-1
CDR3: CASSLDQSYYGYTF; DNA: TGCGCCAGCAGCTTGGATCAGAGCTACTATGGCTACACCTTC; D: .; size: many; V: TRBV5-1; J: TRBJ1-2
CDR3: CASSMGQGGQPQHF; DNA: TGTGCCAGTAGTATGGGACAGGGCGGTCAGCCCCAGCATTTT; D: TRBD1; size: few; V: TRBV19; J: TRBJ1-5
CDR3: CASSQVEAEQFF; DNA: TGTGCCAGCAGCCAAGTCGAAGCGGAGCAGTTCTTC; D: .; size: many; V: TRBV3-1; J: TRBJ2-1
CDR3: CASSFVGAQNTIYF; DNA: TGTGCCAGCAGTTTCGTAGGGGCGCAGAACACCATATATTTT; D: .; size: many; V: TRBV12-3/TRBV12-4; J: TRBJ1-3
CDR3: CASSQSRGAQETQYF; DNA: TGTGCCAGCAGCCAAAGCCGGGGGGCCCAAGAGACCCAGTACTTC; D: .; size: many; V: TRBV3-1; J: TRBJ2-5
CDR3: CASSFRGAGNQPQHF; DNA: TGTGCCAGCAGTTTCCGAGGGGCAGGCAATCAGCCCCAGCATTTT; D: .; size: many; V: TRBV28; J: TRBJ1-5
CDR3: CASATGTRGYEQYF; DNA: TGTGCCAGTGCCACCGGGACTAGAGGCTACGAGCAGTACTTC; D: TRBD2; size: many; V: TRBV28; J: TRBJ2-7
CDR3: CASSSEGRAGIYGYTF; DNA: TGTGCCAGCAGTTCGGAGGGAAGAGCTGGGATATATGGCTACACCTTC; D: .; size: few; V: TRBV12-3/TRBV12-4; J: TRBJ1-2
CDR3: CASSYRSGGTGELFF; DNA: TGTGCCAGCAGTTACCGAAGCGGGGGCACCGGGGAGCTGTTTTTT; D: TRBD2; size: .; V: TRBV6-5; J: TRBJ2-2
CDR3: CASSKGSAPNTEAFF; DNA: TGTGCCAGCAGCAAGGGATCCGCCCCTAACACTGAAGCTTTCTTT; D: .; size: many; V: TRBV11-1; J: TRBJ1-1
CDR3: CAWRGLATRTDTQYF; DNA: TGTGCCTGGAGGGGACTAGCGACCCGCACAGATACGCAGTATTTT; D: TRBD2; size: many; V: TRBV30; J: TRBJ2-3
CDR3: CASSTGGGTLGYTF; DNA: TGTGCCAGTAGTACCGGGGGGGGGACCCTAGGCTACACCTTC; D: .; size: few; V: TRBV19; J: TRBJ1-2